One sample yielded the 12 T cell receptor beta chains listed below, sequenced in a study of CD8 T cells in ankylosing spondylitis. MiXCR was run by TCRdb on the 5' RACE reads, yielding one entry per CDR3 protein. The repertoire consists of around 770,000 distinct CDR3 sequences, with under 20% occurring once and the leading ten covering around 19%. Study results and caveats: Characteristic, it appeared, of ankylosing spondylitis blood was a TCR beta motif of eight highly homologous variants.

Their antigens remain unidentified. The material sequenced was blood, either unsorted or a sorted T cell fraction (not recorded which). The origin of the receptors is a male donor with ankylosing spondylitis.

The chain employs TRBV20-1 and TRBJ2-7; 8 positions agree with TRBD1. CDR3 length: 15 residues. In germline, CDR1 is DFQATT, CDR2 SNEGSKA (reference sequence). J was trimmed by 2 bases and V by 0 bases; bases with no gene match: 6. DNA for the CDR3: TGCAGTGCTAGAGATCCGGGACAGGACCCCTACGAGCAGTACTTC. This gives the protein CSARDPGQDPYEQYF.

The genes are TRBV7-8 and TRBJ1-5, with unresolved D. Per germline, CDR1 SGHVS and CDR2 FQNEAQ. The V gene lost 0 bases and the J gene lost 7 bases, with 7 bases spanning the gap. The CDR3 runs to 13 residues. The CDR3 region has the DNA TGTGCCAGCAGCTTAGCGTTCGGCCAGCCCCAGCATTTT. Translated: CASSLAFGQPQHF.

As DNA, the CDR3 is TGCGCCAGCAGCTTGGCAGGGCAGGGCTACACCTTC. Its protein is CASSLAGQGYTF. This chain connects TRBV5-1 to TRBJ1-2, with a possible D match to TRBD1 (5 bases). CDR3 size: 12 residues. The germline V gene has CDR1 SGHRS and CDR2 YFSETQ. V was cut by 0 bases and J by 8 bases, with 8 bases left in between.

The J gene is TRBJ1-4, the V gene TRBV5-1; D is possibly TRBD1 (5 bases). The CDR3 has 15 amino acids. Germline V gene lookup returns CDR1 SGHRS and CDR2 YFSETQ. Trimming left V 4 bases short and J 4 bases short, with 14 bases between. CDR3 sequence reads: CASSQGVGVNEKLFF. As DNA, the CDR3 is TGCGCCAGCAGCCAAGGTGTAGGGGTTAATGAAAAACTGTTTTTT.

J is TRBJ1-1 and V is TRBV7-9, with D unresolved. From germline, CDR1 is SEHNR and CDR2 FQNEAQ (reference sequence). Trimming shortened V by 5 bases and J by 6 bases, and 10 bases separated the two germline ends. The CDR3 has 12 residues. DNA for the CDR3: TGTGCCAGCAGCCGAGAGGATGCTGAAGCTTTCTTT. It yields the protein CASSREDAEAFF.

V usage is TRBV18 and J usage is TRBJ2-7; 7 nucleotides line up with TRBD2. From germline, CDR1 is KGHSH and CDR2 LQKENI. The CDR3 sequence is 16 residues long. V dropped 3 bases and J dropped 4; count of bases not matched to a gene: 12. CDR3 DNA sequence: TGTGCCAGCTCACCCCGGACCGGGACTACCCCGTACGAGCAGTACTTC. Amino acid sequence: CASSPRTGTTPYEQYF.

This clonotype has a count of ten or more. V usage is TRBV4-2 and J usage is TRBJ2-1, with D hard to call. V was trimmed by 4 bases and J by 4 bases, leaving 14 bases between them. Looked up from germline, CDR1 is LGHNA and CDR2 is YNFKEQ. The CDR3 loop spans 15 amino acids. CDR3 bases: TGTGCCAGCAGCCCCGGAGAGCTGAAGTACAATGAGCAGTTCTTC. It translates to CASSPGELKYNEQFF.

This chain connects TRBV5-1 to TRBJ2-7; D remains ambiguous. Germline V lookup: CDR1 SGHRS, CDR2 YFSETQ. The CDR3 consists of 14 residues. Trimming removed 3 bases at V and 1 base at J, with 11 bases between. CDR3 loop: CASSWTLLSYEQYF. CDR3 DNA: TGCGCCAGCAGCTGGACCCTTTTATCCTACGAGCAGTACTTC.

There are a few counts of this clonotype. The chain combines TRBV4-1 with TRBJ2-3, with 9 nucleotides matching TRBD1. The trim removed 4 bases at V and 3 bases at J, leaving 8 bases unmatched. This CDR3 is 16 amino acids long. In germline, CDR1 is MGHRA, CDR2 YSYEKL. Written as DNA, the CDR3 is TGCGCCAGCAGCCCCACAGGGGGCAAGGGGACAGATACGCAGTATTTT. Translated: CASSPTGGKGTDTQYF.

V gene TRBV7-3 combines with J gene TRBJ2-5, with a possible D match to TRBD1 (5 bases). Germline values: CDR1 SGHTA, CDR2 FQGTGA. V lost 5 bases and J lost 4, with 11 bases in between. The CDR3 is 13 residues long. CDR3 in DNA: TGTGCCAGCAGCCAAAACAGGCGAGAGACCCAGTACTTC. Translating gives CASSQNRRETQYF.

This clonotype has a handful of counts. This chain connects TRBV7-2 to TRBJ2-5, with D unresolved. Germline V gene sequence: CDR1 SGHTA, CDR2 FQGNSA. This CDR3 is built from 14 residues. Trimming stripped 3 bases from V and 0 bases from J, with 8 bases between. The CDR3 DNA sequence: TGTGCCAGCAGCTTTTACGGAAACCAAGAGACCCAGTACTTC. Translating it yields CASSFYGNQETQYF. Full variable domain (outside the CDR3, taken from reference TRBV7-2 and TRBJ2-5): GAGVSQSPSNKVTEKGKDVELRCDPISGHTALYWYRQSLGQGLEFLIYFQGNSAPDKSGLPSDRFSAERTGGSVSTLTIQRTQQEDSAVYLCASSFYGNQETQYFGPGTRLLVL.

The chain couples TRBV7-9 to TRBJ1-1; no clear D. V lost 5 bases and J 0 bases, leaving 10 bases between the germline ends. Germline CDR1 is SEHNR and CDR2 is FQNEAQ (reference sequence). This CDR3 comprises 14 residues. Here the CDR3 DNA reads TGTGCCAGCAGCCTACTATGGGTGAACACTGAAGCTTTCTTT. This sequence encodes CASSLLWVNTEAFF.